This is a list of T cell receptor beta chains from one sample in a study of blood T cell repertoires in COVID-19. Here immunoSEQ multiplex PCR was the method, and the copy in TCRdb shows in-frame clones only, minus some. This sample has about 140,000 clones, with roughly 86% found just once. Source material: peripheral blood. These receptor sequences come from a woman aged 55 to 70 with acute or convalescent COVID-19. CDR3s include the opening cysteine and the closing phenylalanine or tryptophan. The order of the fields is D gene, J gene, clone size, V gene, CDR3 protein, CDR3 DNA. The D gene is left open where the match is weak. Clone sizes are given selectively: once, few, many, or a class where the clone is expanded.

D gene: .; J gene: TRBJ1-5; clone size: .; V gene: TRBV20-1; CDR3 protein: CSASAAGIGNQPQHF; CDR3 DNA: TGCAGTGCTAGTGCGGCAGGGATCGGCAATCAGCCCCAGCATTTT
D gene: .; J gene: TRBJ2-1; clone size: few; V gene: TRBV27; CDR3 protein: CASRLWTAEASSYNEQFF; CDR3 DNA: TGTGCCAGCAGGCTCTGGACAGCGGAAGCGAGCTCCTACAATGAGCAGTTCTTC
D gene: .; J gene: TRBJ1-2; clone size: .; V gene: TRBV4-1; CDR3 protein: CASSQDRTANYGYTF; CDR3 DNA: TGCGCCAGCAGCCAAGATCGGACAGCTAACTATGGCTACACCTTC
D gene: TRBD1; J gene: TRBJ1-5; clone size: .; V gene: TRBV14; CDR3 protein: CASSQSGGNNQPQHF; CDR3 DNA: TGTGCCAGCAGCCAATCAGGGGGCAACAATCAGCCCCAGCATTTT
D gene: .; J gene: TRBJ1-6; clone size: .; V gene: TRBV11-3; CDR3 protein: CASSVTRSSGSPLHF; CDR3 DNA: TGTGCCAGCAGCGTTACACGGTCGTCGGGTTCACCCCTCCACTTT
D gene: TRBD2; J gene: TRBJ2-1; clone size: many; V gene: TRBV25-1; CDR3 protein: CASSEPTASSGGYNEQFF; CDR3 DNA: TGTGCCAGCAGTGAACCGACCGCCTCTAGCGGGGGATACAATGAGCAGTTCTTC
D gene: .; J gene: TRBJ1-1; clone size: .; V gene: TRBV5-1; CDR3 protein: CASSSAGQAFF; CDR3 DNA: TGCGCCAGCAGCTCGGCGGGCCAAGCTTTCTTT
D gene: TRBD1; J gene: TRBJ1-5; clone size: .; V gene: TRBV18; CDR3 protein: CASSQGTGNQPQHF; CDR3 DNA: TGTGCCAGCTCACAGGGGACAGGGAATCAGCCCCAGCATTTT
D gene: TRBD2; J gene: TRBJ2-2; clone size: .; V gene: TRBV7-7; CDR3 protein: CASSLVRGTGELFF; CDR3 DNA: TGTGCTAGCAGCTTAGTGCGGGGGACCGGGGAGCTGTTTTTT
D gene: .; J gene: TRBJ1-5; clone size: .; V gene: TRBV11-2; CDR3 protein: CASSRRGTEFEPQHF; CDR3 DNA: TGTGCCAGCAGCCGACGGGGGACTGAGTTTGAGCCCCAGCATTTT
D gene: TRBD1; J gene: TRBJ1-6; clone size: .; V gene: TRBV19; CDR3 protein: CASSIVPGQDNSPLHF; CDR3 DNA: TGTGCCAGTAGTATAGTCCCCGGACAGGATAATTCACCCCTCCACTTT
D gene: .; J gene: TRBJ2-3; clone size: .; V gene: TRBV7-6; CDR3 protein: CASRAGSTDTQYF; CDR3 DNA: TGTGCCAGCAGAGCAGGGAGCACAGATACGCAGTATTTT
D gene: TRBD1; J gene: TRBJ2-3; clone size: .; V gene: TRBV14; CDR3 protein: CASSQDQGALTDTQYF; CDR3 DNA: TGTGCCAGCAGCCAAGATCAGGGGGCTCTCACAGATACGCAGTATTTT
D gene: .; J gene: TRBJ2-2; clone size: .; V gene: TRBV11-2; CDR3 protein: CASSSRRAGELFF; CDR3 DNA: TGTGCCAGCAGCTCTCGACGGGCCGGGGAGCTGTTTTTT
D gene: .; J gene: TRBJ1-5; clone size: .; V gene: TRBV24-1; CDR3 protein: CATGKGGNQPQHF; CDR3 DNA: TGTGCCACCGGGAAAGGGGGTAATCAGCCCCAGCATTTT
D gene: TRBD2; J gene: TRBJ2-1; clone size: .; V gene: TRBV10-3; CDR3 protein: CAISQIAGAEQFF; CDR3 DNA: TGTGCCATCAGTCAGATAGCGGGGGCTGAGCAGTTCTTC
D gene: .; J gene: TRBJ2-1; clone size: .; V gene: TRBV3-1/TRBV3-2; CDR3 protein: CASSQVNKQFF; CDR3 DNA: TGTGCCAGCAGCCAAGTAAATAAGCAGTTCTTC
D gene: TRBD2; J gene: TRBJ2-3; clone size: .; V gene: TRBV9; CDR3 protein: CASSFSGEGDTQYF; CDR3 DNA: TGTGCCAGCAGCTTTAGCGGGGAAGGGGATACGCAGTATTTT
D gene: TRBD2; J gene: TRBJ2-3; clone size: .; V gene: TRBV23-1; CDR3 protein: CASSHPTSGGAVDTQYF; CDR3 DNA: TGCGCCAGCAGTCACCCGACTAGCGGGGGGGCAGTGGATACGCAGTATTTT
D gene: .; J gene: TRBJ2-7; clone size: .; V gene: TRBV30; CDR3 protein: CAWRNRVGYEQYF; CDR3 DNA: TGTGCCTGGAGGAACAGGGTAGGTTACGAGCAGTACTTC
D gene: .; J gene: TRBJ2-1; clone size: .; V gene: TRBV28; CDR3 protein: CASTGPGQPYNEQFF; CDR3 DNA: TGTGCCAGCACCGGCCCAGGACAGCCCTACAATGAGCAGTTCTTC
D gene: .; J gene: TRBJ1-6; clone size: few; V gene: TRBV14; CDR3 protein: CASSQARGNSPLHF; CDR3 DNA: TGTGCCAGCAGCCAAGCTCGGGGGAATTCACCCCTCCACTTT